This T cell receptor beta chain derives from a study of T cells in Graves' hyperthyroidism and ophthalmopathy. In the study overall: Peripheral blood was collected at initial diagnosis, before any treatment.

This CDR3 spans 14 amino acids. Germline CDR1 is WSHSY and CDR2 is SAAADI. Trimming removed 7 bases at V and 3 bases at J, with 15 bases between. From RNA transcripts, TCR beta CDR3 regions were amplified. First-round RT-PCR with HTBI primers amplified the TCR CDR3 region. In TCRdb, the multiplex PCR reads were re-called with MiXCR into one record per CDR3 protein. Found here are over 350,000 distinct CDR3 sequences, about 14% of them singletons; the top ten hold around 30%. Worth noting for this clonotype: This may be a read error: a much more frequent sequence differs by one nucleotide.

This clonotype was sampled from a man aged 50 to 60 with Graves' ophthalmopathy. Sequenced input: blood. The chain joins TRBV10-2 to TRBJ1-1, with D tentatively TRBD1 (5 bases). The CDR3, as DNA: TGCGCCAGCATTCCCCAGGGAGGAGACACTGAAGCTTTCTTT. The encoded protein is CASIPQGGDTEAFF.